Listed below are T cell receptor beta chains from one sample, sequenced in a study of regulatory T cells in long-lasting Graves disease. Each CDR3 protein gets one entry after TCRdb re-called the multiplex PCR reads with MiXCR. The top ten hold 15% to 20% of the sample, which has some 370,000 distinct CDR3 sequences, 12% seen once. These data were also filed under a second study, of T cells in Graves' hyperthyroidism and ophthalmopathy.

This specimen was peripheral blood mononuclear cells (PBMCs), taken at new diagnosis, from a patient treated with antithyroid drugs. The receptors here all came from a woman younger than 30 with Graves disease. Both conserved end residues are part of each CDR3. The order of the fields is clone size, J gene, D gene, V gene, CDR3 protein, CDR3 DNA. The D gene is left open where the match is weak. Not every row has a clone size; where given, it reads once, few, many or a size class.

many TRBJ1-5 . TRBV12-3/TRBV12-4 CASRLLGNQPQHF TGTGCCAGCAGGCTCTTGGGCAATCAGCCCCAGCATTTT
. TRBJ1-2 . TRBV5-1 CASSSQTGNYGYTF TGCGCCAGCAGCTCCCAAACAGGGAACTATGGCTACACCTTC
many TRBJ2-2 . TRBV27 CASSQYYENTGELFF TGTGCCAGCAGCCAATACTACGAGAACACCGGGGAGCTGTTTTTT
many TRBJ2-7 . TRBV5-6 CASSKEDFYEQYF TGTGCCAGCAGCAAAGAGGACTTCTACGAGCAGTACTTC
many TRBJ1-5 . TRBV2 CASSWDGNSNQPQHF TGTGCCAGCAGCTGGGACGGGAATAGCAATCAGCCCCAGCATTTT
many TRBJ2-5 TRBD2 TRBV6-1 CATLFKRGAYF TGTGCCACCCTCTTTAAGCGGGGGGCCTACTTC
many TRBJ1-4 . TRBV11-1 CASGGTTATNEKLFF TGTGCCAGCGGAGGGACGACAGCAACTAATGAAAAACTGTTTTTT
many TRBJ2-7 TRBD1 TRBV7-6 CASSLGQGQRYEQYF TGTGCCAGCAGCTTAGGACAGGGGCAACGATACGAGCAGTACTTC
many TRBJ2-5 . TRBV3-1 CASSQGAPGPQETQYF TGTGCCAGCAGCCAAGGGGCTCCGGGACCCCAAGAGACCCAGTACTTC
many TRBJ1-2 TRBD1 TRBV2 CASSEARAQGAGYTF TGTGCCAGCAGTGAAGCGAGGGCACAGGGGGCCGGCTACACCTTC
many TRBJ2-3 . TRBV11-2 CASSLVGHSTDTQYF TGTGCCAGCAGCTTAGTGGGACATAGCACAGATACGCAGTATTTT
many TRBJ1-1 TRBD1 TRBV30 CAWSDLGTGYGLGMNTEAFF TGTGCCTGGAGCGATCTAGGGACAGGGTACGGCCTCGGGATGAACACTGAAGCTTTCTTT
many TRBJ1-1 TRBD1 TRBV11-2 CASSRQGNTEAFF TGTGCCAGCAGCCGACAGGGGAACACTGAAGCTTTCTTT
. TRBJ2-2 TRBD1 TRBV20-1 CSADRTGGTGELFF TGCAGTGCGGACCGGACAGGGGGGACCGGGGAGCTGTTTTTT
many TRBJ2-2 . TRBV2 CASSVEDTGELFF TGTGCCAGCAGTGTGGAAGACACCGGGGAGCTGTTTTTT
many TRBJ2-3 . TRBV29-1 CSVEQRAASTDTQYF TGCAGCGTTGAGCAGCGGGCGGCTAGCACAGATACGCAGTATTTT
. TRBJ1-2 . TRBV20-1 CSAADRGYGYTF TGCAGTGCCGCGGACAGAGGCTATGGCTACACCTTC
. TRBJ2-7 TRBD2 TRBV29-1 CSVRLAGAYEQYF TGCAGCGTTCGGCTAGCGGGAGCCTACGAGCAGTACTTC
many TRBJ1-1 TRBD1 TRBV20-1 CSARVQGGTEAFF TGCAGTGCTAGGGTGCAGGGGGGGACTGAAGCTTTCTTT
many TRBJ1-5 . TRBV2 CASSQGGSHSNQPQHF TGTGCCAGCAGTCAGGGTGGGAGTCATAGCAATCAGCCCCAGCATTTT
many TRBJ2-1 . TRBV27 CASSLGGNSYNEQFF TGTGCCAGCAGTTTAGGCGGGAACTCCTACAATGAGCAGTTCTTC
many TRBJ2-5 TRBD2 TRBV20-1 CSASGGGAEAETQYF TGCAGTGCTAGCGGCGGGGGGGCCGAGGCAGAGACCCAGTACTTC
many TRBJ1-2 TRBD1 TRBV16 CASSPRQGLGGYTF TGTGCCAGCAGCCCTCGACAGGGTCTGGGGGGCTACACCTTC
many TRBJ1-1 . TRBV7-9 CASSFGAFSEAEAFF TGTGCCAGCAGCTTTGGCGCCTTCAGTGAGGCTGAAGCTTTCTTT
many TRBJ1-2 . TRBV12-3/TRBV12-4 CASSESYGYTF TGTGCCAGCAGTGAATCCTATGGCTACACCTTC
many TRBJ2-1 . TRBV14 CASSQLSTHYNEQFF TGTGCCAGCAGCCAACTCTCTACTCACTACAATGAGCAGTTCTTC
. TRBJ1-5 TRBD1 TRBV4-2 CASSQDRNTGTVYSNQPQHF TGTGCCAGCAGCCAAGATAGAAACACCGGGACAGTATATAGCAATCAGCCCCAGCATTTT
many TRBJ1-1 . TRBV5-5 CASSLGPVLNTEAFF TGTGCCAGCAGTTTGGGGCCGGTCCTGAACACTGAAGCTTTCTTT
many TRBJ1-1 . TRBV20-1 CSCSRNSNTEAFF TGCAGTTGCTCCCGCAATTCGAACACTGAAGCTTTCTTT
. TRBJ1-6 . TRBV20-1 CSARGSSYNSPLHF TGCAGTGCTAGAGGCAGCTCCTATAATTCACCCCTCCACTTT
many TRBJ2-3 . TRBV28 CASSFRTDTQYF TGTGCCAGCAGTTTCCGGACAGATACGCAGTATTTT
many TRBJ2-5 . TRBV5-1 CASSFHRGGPEETQYF TGCGCCAGCAGCTTCCACCGTGGCGGTCCTGAAGAGACCCAGTACTTC
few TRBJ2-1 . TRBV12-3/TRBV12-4 CASSLTGSWGNNEQFF TGTGCCAGCAGTTTAACGGGGTCCTGGGGCAACAATGAGCAGTTCTTC
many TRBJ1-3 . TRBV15 CATSLFDSGNTIYF TGTGCCACCAGTTTGTTTGACTCTGGAAACACCATATATTTT
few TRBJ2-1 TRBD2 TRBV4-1 CASSQRVLAQGDEQFF TGCGCCAGCAGCCAAAGGGTACTAGCGCAAGGGGATGAGCAGTTCTTC
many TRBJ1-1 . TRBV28 CASSGDLPLRTEAFF TGTGCCAGCAGCGGGGACCTTCCCCTCCGCACTGAAGCTTTCTTT
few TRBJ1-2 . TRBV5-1 CASSRWTSADYGYTF TGCGCCAGCAGTCGCTGGACATCCGCAGATTATGGCTACACCTTC
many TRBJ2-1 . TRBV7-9 CASSLGEGRGTYNEQFF TGTGCCAGCAGCTTAGGGGAAGGGAGGGGGACCTACAATGAGCAGTTCTTC
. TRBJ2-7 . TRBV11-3 CASSLEASEQYF TGTGCCAGCAGCTTAGAAGCGAGCGAGCAGTACTTC
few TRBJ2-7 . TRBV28 CASSLGVTGISYEQYF TGTGCCAGCAGTTTGGGGGTGACAGGAATCTCCTACGAGCAGTACTTC
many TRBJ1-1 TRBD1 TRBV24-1 CATSESDREHTEAFF TGTGCCACCAGTGAATCGGACAGGGAGCACACTGAAGCTTTCTTT
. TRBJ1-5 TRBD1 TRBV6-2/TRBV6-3 CASSYSSRGNQPQHF TGTGCCAGCAGTTACTCGAGCAGGGGGAATCAGCCCCAGCATTTT
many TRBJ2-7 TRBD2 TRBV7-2 CASSQGLAGDEQYF TGTGCCAGCAGCCAGGGACTAGCGGGAGACGAGCAGTACTTC
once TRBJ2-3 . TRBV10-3 CAIRRKRGHTDTQYF TGTGCCATCAGGAGGAAGCGGGGACACACAGATACGCAGTATTTT
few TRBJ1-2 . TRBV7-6 CASSPIAADYGYTF TGTGCCAGCAGCCCAATAGCGGCGGACTATGGCTACACCTTC
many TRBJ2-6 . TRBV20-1 CSARDVQVGPLGANVLTF TGCAGTGCTAGAGATGTCCAAGTAGGGCCCCTCGGGGCCAACGTCCTGACTTTC